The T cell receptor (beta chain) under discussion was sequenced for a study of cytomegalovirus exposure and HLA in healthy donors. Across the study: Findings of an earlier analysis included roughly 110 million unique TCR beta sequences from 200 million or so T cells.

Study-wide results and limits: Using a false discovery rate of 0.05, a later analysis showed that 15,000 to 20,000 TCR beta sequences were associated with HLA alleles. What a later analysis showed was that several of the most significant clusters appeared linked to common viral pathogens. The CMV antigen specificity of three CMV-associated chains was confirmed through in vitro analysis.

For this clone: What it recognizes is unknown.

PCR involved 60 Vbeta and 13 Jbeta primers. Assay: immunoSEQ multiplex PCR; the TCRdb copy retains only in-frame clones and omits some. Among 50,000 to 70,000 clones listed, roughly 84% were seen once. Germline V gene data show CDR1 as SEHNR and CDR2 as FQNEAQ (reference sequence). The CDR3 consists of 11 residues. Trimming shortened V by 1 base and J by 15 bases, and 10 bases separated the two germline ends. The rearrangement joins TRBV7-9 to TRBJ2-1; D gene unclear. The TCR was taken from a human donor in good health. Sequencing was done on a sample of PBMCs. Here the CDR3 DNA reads TGTGCCAGCAGCTTAGTCTGGCTTCCGTTCTTC. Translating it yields CASSLVWLPFF. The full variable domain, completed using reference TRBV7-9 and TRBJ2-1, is DTGVSQNPRHKITKRGQNVTFRCDPISEHNRLYWYRQTLGQGPEFLTYFQNEAQLEKSRLLSDRFSAERPKGSFSTLEIQRTEQGDSAMYLCASSLVWLPFFGPGTRLTVL.